This note documents a single TCR beta chain sequence. This specimen belongs to a study of blood T cell repertoires in COVID-19. The germline V gene has CDR1 LGHDT and CDR2 YNNKEL (reference sequence). CDR3 length: 15 residues. J gave up 6 bases and V 1 base, and 8 bases lay outside the gene matches. Clones were read by immunoSEQ multiplex PCR, and TCRdb kept only the in-frame ones, dropping some. The table lists 150,000 to 200,000 clones, about 74% of them singletons. The chain uses TRBV3-1 (or the pseudogene TRBV3-2) and TRBJ1-2; TRBD1 aligns across 7 bases. This clonotype was obtained from a man in his fifties or sixties with acute or convalescent COVID-19. Sequencing used peripheral blood. CDR3 amino acids: CASSQGGRGMNGYTF. The CDR3 region has the DNA TGTGCCAGCAGCCAAGGTGGCAGGGGGATGAATGGCTACACCTTC.